One and the same sample provided the 8 T cell receptor beta chains below, sequenced in a study of glioma-infiltrating T cells. Using RNA template, CDR3s of TCR alpha and beta were amplified with iRepertoire arm-PCR. Each CDR3 protein is one row after TCRdb ran MiXCR on the multiplex PCR reads. Of over 70,000 distinct CDR3 sequences detected, 20% to 25% appear once; the ten largest clones hold 6.7%. Sequencing input: glioma tissue, nonneoplastic brain tissue, or PBMCs (not recorded which). The receptors here all came from a human donor with low-grade glioma or glioblastoma, undergoing nonglioma brain surgery, or in good health (not recorded which).

There are many counts of this clonotype. The chain recombines TRBV29-1 with TRBJ1-3, with a weak D call TRBD1 (5 bases). CDR3 length: 14 amino acids. Germline CDR1 SQVTM, CDR2 ANQGSEA. The germline V and J ends were trimmed by 2 bases and 1 base, with 9 bases remaining between them. The CDR3 DNA reads TGCAGCGTTGAACAGGGCTATTCTGGAAACACCATATATTTT. Protein: CSVEQGYSGNTIYF.

With regard to this clonotype: The junction and the germline gene differ at one end; a read error may be behind it. The genes are TRBV20-1 and TRBJ2-7; no clear D gene. This CDR3 is built from 14 residues. CDR1 and CDR2 from the germline V gene are DFQATT and SNEGSKA (reference sequence). The CDR3 region has the DNA TGCGGTGCTAGAGAGACTGCGAAGACCTACGAGCAGTACTTC. Amino acids: CGARETAKTYEQYF.

This clonotype was counted ten times or more. The chain has TRBV20-1 and TRBJ2-1; 9 bases map to TRBD2. The CDR3 extends over 16 amino acids. V dropped 1 base and J dropped 6; count of bases not matched to a gene: 10. CDR1 is DFQATT, CDR2 SNEGSKA, per germline (reference sequence). The CDR3 spells CSARGGLGLASNEQFF. CDR3 bases: TGCAGTGCTAGAGGCGGATTGGGACTAGCCAGCAATGAGCAGTTCTTC.

This clonotype occurred a few times. This chain links TRBV12-3 or TRBV12-4 with TRBJ2-2; TRBD1 matches 7 bases. V lost 10 bases to trimming and J lost 5 bases; unmatched junction nucleotides: 10. The CDR3 totals 14 residues. As DNA, the CDR3 is TGTGCCAACCGGGACAGCCTGTTAACCGGGGAGCTGTTTTTT. Translated, it gives CANRDSLLTGELFF.

This clonotype occurred many times. The chain recombines TRBV2 with TRBJ1-4; the D gene is possibly TRBD1 (6 bases). V shed 6 bases and J shed 4 bases, with 9 bases lying between them. CDR3 length equals 13 residues. CDR1 and CDR2 (germline): SNHLY, FYNNEI. CDR3 sequence reads: CASRGHVNEKLFF. The CDR3 nucleotides are TGTGCCAGCAGGGGACACGTTAATGAAAAACTGTTTTTT.

As to this clonotype: The final CDR3 position lacks the conserved phenylalanine or tryptophan, pointing to a likely read error. No DNA is shown, since the ends of the CDR3 on it are uncertain; the CDR3 is the one TCRdb lists. The CDR3 sequence is CASGRTSGNYERYL. This sequence joins TRBV6-6 and TRBJ2-7; the D call of TRBD2 is as the table states it, not checked on the DNA. Ends included, the CDR3 has 14 residues. The germline gives CDR1 MNHNY, CDR2 SVGAGI (reference sequence).

Regarding this clonotype: Possible read error: a much larger clone is one base away. The genes are TRBV29-1 and TRBJ2-3; D call uncertain. The CDR3 extends over 12 amino acids. Trimming pared 4 bases from V and 3 bases from J, leaving 8 bases between. From germline, CDR1 is SQVTM and CDR2 ANQGSEA. CDR3 sequence (DNA): TGCAGCGTTGTAGTGTTGACAGATACGCAGTATTTT. The encoded protein is CSVVVLTDTQYF.

V gene TRBV29-1 combines with J gene TRBJ1-1, with 8 bases identical to TRBD1. Germline V gene data show CDR1 as SQVTM and CDR2 as ANQGSEA. This CDR3 comprises 14 residues. The CDR3 DNA is TGCAGGGGGACAGGTAAGCGAATGAACACTGAAGCTTTCTTT. Residues: CRGTGKRMNTEAFF.